Below, 4 T cell receptor beta chains from the same sample are listed, as sequenced in a study of cytomegalovirus exposure and HLA in healthy donors. The study ran its PCR with 60 Vbeta and 13 Jbeta primers. TCRdb's table, derived via immunoSEQ multiplex PCR, lists solely in-frame clones and lacks some. Of about 210,000 clones detected, approximately 78% appear once; the ten largest clones hold roughly 0.45%. Material for sequencing was PBMCs. The source is a boy aged 10-17 years in good health and CMV-seronegative.

V usage is TRBV19 and J usage is TRBJ2-3; tentative D call: TRBD2 (6 bases). Trimming took 3 bases from V and 9 from J, leaving 13 bases between them. CDR1 is LNHDA, CDR2 SQIVND, per germline (reference sequence). The CDR3 covers 13 residues. CDR3 bases: TGTGCCAGTAGTATCATGACTAGTAACACGCAGTATTTT. This encodes CASSIMTSNTQYF.

Of note for this clone: Other nucleotide sequences in the sample specify the same CDR3. The rearrangement uses TRBV19 and TRBJ2-5; D gene uncertain. Germline CDR1 and CDR2: LNHDA and SQIVND (reference sequence). The V gene lost 1 base and the J gene lost 5 bases, with 2 bases spanning the gap. The CDR3 extends over 11 amino acids. CDR3 sequence (DNA): TGTGCCAGTAGTATAGCTGAGACCCAGTACTTC. It is translated as CASSIAETQYF.

The gene calls are TRBV11-2 and TRBJ2-7; D gene uncertain. Germline V gives CDR1 SGHAT, CDR2 FQNNGV. The length of the CDR3 is 14 residues. With 5 bases removed from V and 0 bases from J, the gap between germline ends came to 11 bases. This CDR3 reads CASSLWAVSYEQYF. The CDR3 DNA reads as TGTGCCAGCAGCCTCTGGGCAGTCTCCTACGAGCAGTACTTC.

The chain employs TRBV5-6 and TRBJ2-1, with D perhaps TRBD2 (6 bases). The CDR3 runs 14 residues. Germline-derived CDR1 and CDR2 are SGHDT and YYEEEE. The germline V and J ends were trimmed by 4 bases and 3 bases, with 11 bases remaining between them. CDR3 in amino acids: CASSLWDFYNEQFF. The CDR3 coding sequence is TGTGCCAGCAGCCTTTGGGACTTCTACAATGAGCAGTTCTTC.